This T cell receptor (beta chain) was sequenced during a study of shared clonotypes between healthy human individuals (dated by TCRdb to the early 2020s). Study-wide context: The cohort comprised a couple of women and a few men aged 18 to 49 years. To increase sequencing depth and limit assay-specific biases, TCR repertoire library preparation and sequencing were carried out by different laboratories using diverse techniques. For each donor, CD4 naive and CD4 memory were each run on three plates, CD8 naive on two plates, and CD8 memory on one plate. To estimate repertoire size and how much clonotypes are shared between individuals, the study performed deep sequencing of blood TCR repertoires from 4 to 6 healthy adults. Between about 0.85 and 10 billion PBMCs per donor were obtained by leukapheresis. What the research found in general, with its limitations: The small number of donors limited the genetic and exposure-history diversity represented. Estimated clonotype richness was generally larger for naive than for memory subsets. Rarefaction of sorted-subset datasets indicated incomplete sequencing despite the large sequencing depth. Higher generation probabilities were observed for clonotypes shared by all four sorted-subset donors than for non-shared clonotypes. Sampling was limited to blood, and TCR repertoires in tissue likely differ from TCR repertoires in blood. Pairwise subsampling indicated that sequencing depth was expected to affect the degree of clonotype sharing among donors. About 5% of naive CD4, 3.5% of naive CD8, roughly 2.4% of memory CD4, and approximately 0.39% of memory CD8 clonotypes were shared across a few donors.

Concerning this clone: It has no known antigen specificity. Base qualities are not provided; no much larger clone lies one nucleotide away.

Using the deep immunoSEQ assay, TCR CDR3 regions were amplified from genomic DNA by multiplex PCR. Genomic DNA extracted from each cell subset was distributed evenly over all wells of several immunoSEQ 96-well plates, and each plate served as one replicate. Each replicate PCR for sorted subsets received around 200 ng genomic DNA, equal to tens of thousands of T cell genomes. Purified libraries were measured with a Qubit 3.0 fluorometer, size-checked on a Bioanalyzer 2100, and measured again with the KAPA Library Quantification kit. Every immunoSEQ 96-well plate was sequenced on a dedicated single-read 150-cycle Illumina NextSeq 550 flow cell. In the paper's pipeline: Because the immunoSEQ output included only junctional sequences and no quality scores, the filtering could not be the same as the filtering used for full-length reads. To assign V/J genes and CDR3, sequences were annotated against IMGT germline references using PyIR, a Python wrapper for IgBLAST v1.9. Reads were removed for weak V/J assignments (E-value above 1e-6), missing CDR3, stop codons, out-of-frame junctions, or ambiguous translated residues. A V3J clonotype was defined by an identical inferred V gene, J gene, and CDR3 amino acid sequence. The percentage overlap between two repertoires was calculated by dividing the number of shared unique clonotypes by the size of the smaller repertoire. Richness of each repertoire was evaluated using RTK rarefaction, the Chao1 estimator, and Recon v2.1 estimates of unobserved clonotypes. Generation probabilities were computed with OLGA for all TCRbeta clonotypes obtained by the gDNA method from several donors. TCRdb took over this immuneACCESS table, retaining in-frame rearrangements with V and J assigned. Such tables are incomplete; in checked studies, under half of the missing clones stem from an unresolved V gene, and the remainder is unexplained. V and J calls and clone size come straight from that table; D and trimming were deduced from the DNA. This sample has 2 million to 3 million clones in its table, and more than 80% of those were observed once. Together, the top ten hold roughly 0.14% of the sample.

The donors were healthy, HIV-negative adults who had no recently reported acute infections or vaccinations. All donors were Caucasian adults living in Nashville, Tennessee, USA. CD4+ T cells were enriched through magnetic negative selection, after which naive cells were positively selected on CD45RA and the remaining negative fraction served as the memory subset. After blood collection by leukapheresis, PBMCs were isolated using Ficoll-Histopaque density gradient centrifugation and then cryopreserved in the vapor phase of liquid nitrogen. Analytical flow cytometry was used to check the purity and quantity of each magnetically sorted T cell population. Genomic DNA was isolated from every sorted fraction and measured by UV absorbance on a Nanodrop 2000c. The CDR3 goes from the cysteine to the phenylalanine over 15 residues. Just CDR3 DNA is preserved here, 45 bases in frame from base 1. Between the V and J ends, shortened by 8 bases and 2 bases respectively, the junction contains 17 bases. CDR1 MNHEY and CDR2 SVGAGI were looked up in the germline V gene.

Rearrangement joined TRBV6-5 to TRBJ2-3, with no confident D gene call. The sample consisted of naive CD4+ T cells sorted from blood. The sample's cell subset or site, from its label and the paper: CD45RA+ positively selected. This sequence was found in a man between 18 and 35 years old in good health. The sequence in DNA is TGTGCCAGCCAACCGGCAGCGATGACCACAGATACGCAGTATTTT. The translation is CASQPAAMTTDTQYF.